These T cell receptor beta chains were read from a single sample in a study of blood T cell repertoires in COVID-19. Data came from immunoSEQ multiplex PCR; TCRdb stores just in-frame clones and leaves some out. The top ten hold over 1.5% of the sample, which has over 75,000 clones, around nine tenths seen once. Source material: peripheral blood. These receptors all come from a man in his sixties with acute or convalescent COVID-19. Both conserved end residues are part of each CDR3. A D gene is named only where the DNA matches it firmly. Clone size is shown for a subset of rows, as once, few, many or a class of expanded clone.

clone_size: .; d_call: TRBD2; v_call: TRBV3-1/TRBV3-2; j_call: TRBJ2-1; cdr3_nt: TGTGCCAGCAGGATGAGAAGGGGGACTAGGGTCGGCAATGAGCAGTTCTTC; cdr3_aa: CASRMRRGTRVGNEQFF
clone_size: .; d_call: TRBD2; v_call: TRBV5-4; j_call: TRBJ2-2; cdr3_nt: TGTGCCAGCACCCCGGGGGCTAGCGGGAGGGTGAACACCGGGGAGCTGTTTTTT; cdr3_aa: CASTPGASGRVNTGELFF
clone_size: once; d_call: TRBD1; v_call: TRBV19; j_call: TRBJ1-4; cdr3_nt: TGTGCCAGCCTCCGCGGACAGGGGACGGGGAATGAAAAACTGTTTTTT; cdr3_aa: CASLRGQGTGNEKLFF
clone_size: .; d_call: TRBD1; v_call: TRBV19; j_call: TRBJ2-2; cdr3_nt: TGTGCCAGTAGTACTAGACAGGGGCCAACTATTCATAACACCGGGGAGCTGTTTTTT; cdr3_aa: CASSTRQGPTIHNTGELFF
clone_size: .; d_call: .; v_call: TRBV18; j_call: TRBJ1-2; cdr3_nt: TGTGCCAGCTCACCACTGGACACGGCTAACTATGGCTACACCTTC; cdr3_aa: CASSPLDTANYGYTF
clone_size: .; d_call: TRBD2; v_call: TRBV12-5; j_call: TRBJ2-3; cdr3_nt: TGTGCTAGTGGTACCCCCGCGGGAGTAGAGACAGATACGCAGTATTTT; cdr3_aa: CASGTPAGVETDTQYF
clone_size: .; d_call: TRBD2; v_call: TRBV11-1; j_call: TRBJ2-3; cdr3_nt: TGTGCCAGCAGCTTAACCGGACTAGCGGGAGTAGATACGCAGTATTTT; cdr3_aa: CASSLTGLAGVDTQYF
clone_size: .; d_call: TRBD1; v_call: TRBV2; j_call: TRBJ1-5; cdr3_nt: TGTGCCAGCAGCCAGGACAGGGGGAATCAGCCCCAGCATTTT; cdr3_aa: CASSQDRGNQPQHF
clone_size: .; d_call: .; v_call: TRBV6-5; j_call: TRBJ1-2; cdr3_nt: TGTGCCAGCAGTCCCGGCGACAGAGCTAACTATGGCTACACCTTC; cdr3_aa: CASSPGDRANYGYTF
clone_size: few; d_call: .; v_call: TRBV5-8; j_call: TRBJ2-7; cdr3_nt: TGTGCCAGCAGCTTGTCAGTCCCCTACGAGCAGTACTTC; cdr3_aa: CASSLSVPYEQYF
clone_size: .; d_call: TRBD1; v_call: TRBV7-6; j_call: TRBJ2-3; cdr3_nt: TGTGCCAGCAAGAATACAGGGGGCGAAGCAGATACGCAGTATTTT; cdr3_aa: CASKNTGGEADTQYF
clone_size: .; d_call: .; v_call: TRBV27; j_call: TRBJ2-2; cdr3_nt: TGTGCCAGCACCCAATTAAAAAGGGGCACCGGGGAGCTGTTTTTT; cdr3_aa: CASTQLKRGTGELFF
clone_size: few; d_call: .; v_call: TRBV24-1; j_call: TRBJ2-5; cdr3_nt: TGTGCCACCAGTGATCCTGGACAGTTGAATTCACAAGAGACCCAGTACTTC; cdr3_aa: CATSDPGQLNSQETQYF
clone_size: .; d_call: .; v_call: TRBV23-1; j_call: TRBJ1-3; cdr3_nt: TGCGCCAGCAGTCAATCCTGGGGGCATGGAAACACCATATATTTT; cdr3_aa: CASSQSWGHGNTIYF
clone_size: .; d_call: TRBD2; v_call: TRBV9; j_call: TRBJ2-5; cdr3_nt: TGTGCCAGCAGCCCGACGGGGGGGCCGATAGGGCAAGAGACCCAGTACTTC; cdr3_aa: CASSPTGGPIGQETQYF
clone_size: .; d_call: TRBD1; v_call: TRBV19; j_call: TRBJ2-7; cdr3_nt: TGTGCCAGTAGTATAGGGTGGACAGGGGAAACCTACGAGCAGTACTTC; cdr3_aa: CASSIGWTGETYEQYF
clone_size: .; d_call: TRBD1; v_call: TRBV18; j_call: TRBJ2-6; cdr3_nt: TGTGCCAGCTCACCCTTGGGGGACAGGGAATCGTCTGGGGCCAACGTCCTGACTTTC; cdr3_aa: CASSPLGDRESSGANVLTF
clone_size: .; d_call: .; v_call: TRBV5-1; j_call: TRBJ2-5; cdr3_nt: TGCGCCAGCAGCTTGGGTTGGACACCTTACCAAGAGACCCAGTACTTC; cdr3_aa: CASSLGWTPYQETQYF
clone_size: .; d_call: .; v_call: TRBV5-1; j_call: TRBJ2-3; cdr3_nt: TGCGCCAGCAGCTTGGGACCACTAGAGGGTCCAGATACGCAGTATTTT; cdr3_aa: CASSLGPLEGPDTQYF
clone_size: .; d_call: TRBD2; v_call: TRBV15; j_call: TRBJ2-1; cdr3_nt: TGTGCCACCAGCAGAATACTAGCGGCCTCCTACAATGAGCAGTTCTTC; cdr3_aa: CATSRILAASYNEQFF
clone_size: .; d_call: .; v_call: TRBV4-3; j_call: TRBJ1-2; cdr3_nt: TGCGCCAGCAGCCAAGATGCCCAGGGGAACTATGGCTACACCTTC; cdr3_aa: CASSQDAQGNYGYTF
clone_size: .; d_call: .; v_call: TRBV2; j_call: TRBJ2-5; cdr3_nt: TGTGCCAGCAGCTTAAGGACAGAAGAGACCCAGTACTTC; cdr3_aa: CASSLRTEETQYF
clone_size: .; d_call: TRBD1; v_call: TRBV19; j_call: TRBJ1-5; cdr3_nt: TGTGCCAGTAGTCTACAGGGGGGAAATCAGCCCCAGCATTTT; cdr3_aa: CASSLQGGNQPQHF
clone_size: .; d_call: TRBD2; v_call: TRBV3-1/TRBV3-2; j_call: TRBJ2-1; cdr3_nt: TGTGCCAGCAGCCGACTAGCGGGAGAGGCTGAGAATGAGCAGTTCTTC; cdr3_aa: CASSRLAGEAENEQFF
clone_size: .; d_call: .; v_call: TRBV24-1; j_call: TRBJ1-1; cdr3_nt: TGTGCCACCAGTGATTCCTCGGGGGTAGGGACTGAAGCTTTCTTT; cdr3_aa: CATSDSSGVGTEAFF
clone_size: .; d_call: TRBD1; v_call: TRBV19; j_call: TRBJ1-2; cdr3_nt: TGTGCCAGTAGAACATACGAGGGGACAGGGGATGGCTACACCTTC; cdr3_aa: CASRTYEGTGDGYTF
clone_size: .; d_call: TRBD1; v_call: TRBV2; j_call: TRBJ2-2; cdr3_nt: TGTGCCACCGGGACAGGGAACACCGGGGAGCTGTTTTTT; cdr3_aa: CATGTGNTGELFF
clone_size: once; d_call: TRBD2; v_call: TRBV5-1; j_call: TRBJ2-2; cdr3_nt: TGCGCCAGCAGTCCCCCGCGGGGGACCACCGGGGAGCTGTTTTTT; cdr3_aa: CASSPPRGTTGELFF
clone_size: .; d_call: TRBD1; v_call: TRBV28; j_call: TRBJ1-2; cdr3_nt: TGTGCCAGCAGTTCCCCGGACAGGGGGAAAGGCTACACCTTC; cdr3_aa: CASSSPDRGKGYTF
clone_size: .; d_call: .; v_call: TRBV4-3; j_call: TRBJ2-1; cdr3_nt: TGCGCCAGCAGCCAAGAAGTTCCTAGCGTTGCTTACAATGAGCAGTTCTTC; cdr3_aa: CASSQEVPSVAYNEQFF
clone_size: .; d_call: .; v_call: TRBV4-2; j_call: TRBJ2-7; cdr3_nt: TGTGCCAGCAGCCAAGCGTCTATATTGACCTACGAGCAGTACTTC; cdr3_aa: CASSQASILTYEQYF
clone_size: .; d_call: TRBD2; v_call: TRBV5-8; j_call: TRBJ2-1; cdr3_nt: TGTGCCAGCAGCTTGGGACTAGCGTCCTACAATGAGCAGTTCTTC; cdr3_aa: CASSLGLASYNEQFF
clone_size: .; d_call: .; v_call: TRBV7-2; j_call: TRBJ2-3; cdr3_nt: TGTGCCAGCAGCTTAGATTTTGGTCACAGGAGCCTCACAGATACGCAGTATTTT; cdr3_aa: CASSLDFGHRSLTDTQYF
clone_size: .; d_call: .; v_call: TRBV2; j_call: TRBJ2-3; cdr3_nt: TGTGCCAGCAGTCTAGCTTCCAGCACAGATACGCAGTATTTT; cdr3_aa: CASSLASSTDTQYF
clone_size: few; d_call: .; v_call: TRBV6-6; j_call: TRBJ2-7; cdr3_nt: TGTGCCACTTCACAGGGAACCTACGAGCAGTACTTC; cdr3_aa: CATSQGTYEQYF